This T cell receptor (beta chain) was profiled in a study of cytomegalovirus exposure and HLA in healthy donors. V shed 11 bases, J shed 1 base, and the junction held 10 bases outside the gene matches. The CDR3 totals 14 residues. The germline V gene encodes CDR1 LNHDA and CDR2 SQIVND (reference sequence). Generated by immunoSEQ multiplex PCR, the TCRdb table keeps only in-frame clones and is missing some. The sample has about 120,000 clones, about 84% seen once; the top ten hold under 2.5%. This clone was recorded only once. The sample consisted of PBMCs. The sequence was collected from a woman in her 30s in good health and CMV-seronegative. The chain links TRBV19 to TRBJ1-2; 7 nucleotides line up with TRBD1. As DNA, the CDR3 is TGTGCCGGCCCCGACAGGGCCCTTAACTATGGCTACACCTTC. Translating it yields CAGPDRALNYGYTF.